This TCR beta chain was identified during a study of T cell responses to AZD1222 COVID-19 vaccine (dated by TCRdb to the early 2020s). Study-level background: AZD1222 recipients with second doses at about 4 weeks or about 12 weeks were pooled, because spike-specific TCR depth and breadth did not differ between schedules. A total of more than 230 trial participants underwent TCR sequencing, of whom 200 to 220 had received two doses of AZD1222 and 26 had received two doses of the MenACWY control vaccine. Enrollment into the trials was organized by age into subgroups of 18-55, 56-69 and 70-plus years, and those subgroups contained roughly 150, 30 and 60 TCR-sequenced participants, respectively. Overall study outcomes, separate from this receptor: A significant rise in spike-specific TCR breadth and depth was observed after two AZD1222 doses relative to day 0 and relative to MenACWY recipients. Participants were mostly white British and included more females than males, and it was suggested by the authors that clonal diversity may have been underestimated. Reportedly, almost half of the unique spike-specific TCRs recognized epitopes lying outside the regions that are mutated in the B.1.351 and B.1.1.7 variants. Because no day 14 peak-response samples were available, repertoires were characterized only after the peak T cell response. In the small 56-69-year group, the increase in depth fell short of significance, most likely because of low power. The whole spike protein was spanned by vaccine-associated CD4 TCRs, and dominant responses were seen in regions 160-218 and 743-854. Conclusions about previously exposed vaccinees are limited, since just five or six AZD1222 recipients were seropositive for SARS-CoV-2 at baseline.

The CDR3 regions of human TCRbeta chains were analyzed by immunosequencing. Regarding the original processing steps: TCRs in the repertoires were compared against a reference library of SARS-CoV-2-specific TCRs that had been generated with the MIRA antigen-specificity platform. Breadth was defined as the fraction of unique TCRs that were SARS-CoV-2-associated, and depth was defined as the fraction of total T cells that were SARS-CoV-2-associated. Using the MIRA data, every spike-specific TCR was mapped to the spike region that the TCR reacted to and assigned to either a CD4 or a CD8 class. Log10-transformed breadth and depth values were compared by one-way ANOVA with Sidak's multiple comparisons tests. TCRdb limited this immuneACCESS table to in-frame rearrangements with V and J called. A share of clones is missing; checked studies link under half to unresolved V genes, and the rest is unexplained. That table gives V, J and clone size, and the DNA gave D and trimming. The sample yields some 120,000 clones; around 92% were counted once. The ten largest make up around 0.96% of the sample.

Note on this clone: It has no known antigen specificity. Qualities for individual bases were not recorded, and no much larger clone is one base off. The sample contains more than one DNA sequence encoding this CDR3.

As encoded in the germline V gene (reference sequence), CDR1 is SEHNR while CDR2 is FQNEAQ. The V and J ends are trimmed by 4 bases and 6 bases, leaving 6 bases between them. The cysteine opens and the phenylalanine closes a CDR3 of 12 amino acids. This entry keeps only the CDR3 DNA: 36 bases, framed from base 1. This specimen's time point label, per the study, means: baseline before first vaccination. Vaccinee samples were obtained from the UK trials COV001 and COV002, which included a single-blind randomized controlled phase 2/3 trial of AZD1222 (ChAdOx1 nCoV-19) in healthy adults. For TCRbeta chain sequencing, PBMC samples were collected from trial participants at day 0 and at day 28 after the second dose.

The sequence came from an adult in good health. The sample here was peripheral blood, taken on day 0 of AZD1222 vaccination. The V and J segments used are TRBV7-9 and TRBJ2-2; the D gene remains uncertain. The sequence in DNA is TGTGCCAGCAGCTCCTTGTCCGGGGAGCTGTTTTTT. This codes for CASSSLSGELFF.